Here is one T cell receptor beta chain with its context. The V gene lost 0 bases and the J gene lost 1 base, with 9 bases spanning the gap. The germline gives CDR1 GTSNPN, CDR2 SVGIG (reference sequence). The CDR3 is made up of 14 amino acids. The record originates from a study of blood T cell repertoires in COVID-19. Whole-study context: T cells, B-cell-depleted T cells, or PBMCs provided the cDNA or gDNA that served as material.

Repertoires were generated with immunoSEQ multiplex PCR, while TCRdb's copy carries only in-frame clones and drops some. Of 60,000 to 75,000 clones in the sample, roughly 87% are singletons; the top ten hold 6.5% to 8%. The receptor comes from a man in his forties or fifties with active COVID-19. Sequenced input: peripheral blood. This chain uses TRBV30 with TRBJ1-1; D is unclear. The CDR3 here is CAWSVGGSNTEAFF. CDR3 bases: TGTGCCTGGAGTGTAGGAGGGTCGAACACTGAAGCTTTCTTT.